A single TCR beta chain is shown here with its context. The CDR3 runs 15 residues. Germline values: CDR1 SGHDN, CDR2 FVKESK. The trim removed 1 base at V and 1 base at J, leaving 3 bases unmatched. These data originate in a study of blood T cell repertoires in COVID-19. Per the original data handling: Amplification of reference gene primers was used by the study to estimate nucleated cell counts. Libraries were prepared by immunoSEQ multiplex PCR; TCRdb keeps only in-frame clonotypes and omits some of them. That table supplies the V and J calls and clone size; D and trimming were determined from the DNA. Of roughly 120,000 clones listed, approximately 90% are singletons.

The chain couples TRBV14 to TRBJ2-7; 8 bases map to TRBD2. The TCR sequence derives from a man aged 45-60 years with COVID-19, enrolled during active disease. The sequenced sample was peripheral blood. The CDR3 DNA reads as TGTGCCAGCAGCCAAGCCGGGACTAGGTCCTACGAGCAGTACTTC. It encodes CASSQAGTRSYEQYF. Combining the CDR3 with reference TRBV14 and TRBJ2-7 gives the whole variable domain EAGVTQFPSHSVIEKGQTVTLRCDPISGHDNLYWYRRVMGKEIKFLLHFVKESKQDESGMPNNRFLAERTGGTYSTLKVQPAELEDSGVYFCASSQAGTRSYEQYFGPGTRLTVT.